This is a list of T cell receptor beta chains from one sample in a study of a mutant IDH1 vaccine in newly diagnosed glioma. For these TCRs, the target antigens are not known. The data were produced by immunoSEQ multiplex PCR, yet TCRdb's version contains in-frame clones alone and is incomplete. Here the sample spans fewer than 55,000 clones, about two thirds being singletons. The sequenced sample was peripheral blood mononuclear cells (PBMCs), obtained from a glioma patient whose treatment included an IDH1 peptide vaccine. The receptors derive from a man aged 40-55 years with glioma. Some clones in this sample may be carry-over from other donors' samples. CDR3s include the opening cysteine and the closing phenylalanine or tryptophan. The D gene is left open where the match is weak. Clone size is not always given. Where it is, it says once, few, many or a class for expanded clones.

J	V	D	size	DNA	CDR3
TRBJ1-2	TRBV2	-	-	TGTGCCAGCAGTGAGAGGGCCCGAAACTATGGCTACACCTTC	CASSERARNYGYTF
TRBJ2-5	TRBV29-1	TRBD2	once	TGCAGCGCGAACCCACCGGGGGGGACACAGTACTTC	CSANPPGGTQYF
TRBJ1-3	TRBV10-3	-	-	TGTGCCACTAGACAGGGAAACACCATATATTTT	CATRQGNTIYF
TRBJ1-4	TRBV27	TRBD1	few	TGTGCCAGCAGTCGACAGGGAGGAGAAAAACTGTTTTTT	CASSRQGGEKLFF
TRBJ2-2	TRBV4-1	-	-	TGCGCCAGCAGCCCGGTCCATGGCGACACCGGGGAGCTGTTTTTT	CASSPVHGDTGELFF
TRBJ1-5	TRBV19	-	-	TGTGCCAGTAGGTTTTCAGGGGCGGGCAATCAGCCCCAGCATTTT	CASRFSGAGNQPQHF
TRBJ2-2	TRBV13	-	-	TGTGCCAGCAGAGGGGGTACCGGGGAGCTGTTTTTT	CASRGGTGELFF
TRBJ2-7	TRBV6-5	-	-	TGTGCCAGCAGTTACTTCGCAGGGTCTGACGAGCAGTACTTC	CASSYFAGSDEQYF
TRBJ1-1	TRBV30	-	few	TGTGCCTGGAGTGTTTTGGGGCCCACTGAAGCTTTCTTT	CAWSVLGPTEAFF
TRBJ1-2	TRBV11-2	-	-	TGTGCCAGCAGCTCCTTTCAGGGGATAGGTGGCTACACCTTC	CASSSFQGIGGYTF
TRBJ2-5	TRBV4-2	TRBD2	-	TGTGCCAGCAGCCAAGAGGCTAGCGGCTACGAGACCCAGTACTTC	CASSQEASGYETQYF
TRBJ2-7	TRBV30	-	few	TGTGCCTGGAGTGGGGGGCCGGGCCGGTACGAGCAGTACTTC	CAWSGGPGRYEQYF
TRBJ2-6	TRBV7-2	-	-	TGTGCCAGCAGCCGAGGGGTATCTGGGGCCAACGTCCTGACTTTC	CASSRGVSGANVLTF
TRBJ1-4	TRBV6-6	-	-	TGTGCCAGCAGTTACTCGGACTCAAATAATGAAAAACTGTTTTTT	CASSYSDSNNEKLFF
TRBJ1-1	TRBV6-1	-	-	TGTGCCAGCCACAAAAGACAGGAAGCTTTCTTT	CASHKRQEAFF
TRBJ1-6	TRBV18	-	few	TGTGCCAGCTCACCGGAGGCGGATCAGAGAAATTCACCCCTCCACTTT	CASSPEADQRNSPLHF
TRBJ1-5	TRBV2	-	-	TGTGCCAGCAGTGGTATCGGGGACAAATATCAGCCCCAGCATTTT	CASSGIGDKYQPQHF
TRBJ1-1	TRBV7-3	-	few	TGTGCCAGCAGCTCAGGGTTGAACACTGAAGCTTTCTTT	CASSSGLNTEAFF
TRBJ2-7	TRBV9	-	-	TGTGCCAGCAGCCCAACCGGGGGAAAGGGGCAGTACTTC	CASSPTGGKGQYF
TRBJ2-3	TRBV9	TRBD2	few	TGTGCCAGCAGCGTAACTAGCGGGGTTGTCTCAGATACGCAGTATTTT	CASSVTSGVVSDTQYF
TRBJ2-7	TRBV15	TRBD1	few	TGTGCCACCAGCAGGGGTGGGACAGGGATAGGCGCCTACGAGCAGTACTTC	CATSRGGTGIGAYEQYF
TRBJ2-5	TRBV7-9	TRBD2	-	TGTGCCAGCAGCTTAGCCGCCGGGGGGAGAGAGACCCAGTACTTC	CASSLAAGGRETQYF
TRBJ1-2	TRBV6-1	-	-	TGTGCCGCTACAGGATCCCTCCTCTATGGCTACACCTTC	CAATGSLLYGYTF
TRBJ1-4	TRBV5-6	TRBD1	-	TGTGCCAGCAGCCGGGAGACAGGGTGGAGAGCTAATGAAAAACTGTTTTTT	CASSRETGWRANEKLFF
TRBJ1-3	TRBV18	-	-	TGTGCCAGCTCAGCCTGGGAGAGCTCTGGAAACACCATATATTTT	CASSAWESSGNTIYF
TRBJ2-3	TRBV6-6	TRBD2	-	TGTGCCAGCAGTTACTCCGGGGGGAGCACAGATACGCAGTATTTT	CASSYSGGSTDTQYF
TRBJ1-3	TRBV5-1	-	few	TGCGCCAGCAGCTTGTCGTTAGGGGATGGAAACACCATATATTTT	CASSLSLGDGNTIYF
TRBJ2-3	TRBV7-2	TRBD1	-	TGTGCCAGCAGCTTGGCGATACAGGGGACAGATACGCAGTATTTT	CASSLAIQGTDTQYF
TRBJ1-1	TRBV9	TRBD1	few	TGTGCCAGCAGCGCTGGGACAGGGGGCAACACTGAAGCTTTCTTT	CASSAGTGGNTEAFF
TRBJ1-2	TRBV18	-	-	TGTGCCAGCTCACCTGGACAGCCAGCTAACTATGGCTACACCTTC	CASSPGQPANYGYTF
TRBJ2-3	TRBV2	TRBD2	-	TGTGCCAGCAGTGAAGTACTAGCGGGGGCCCGAGGGTATTTT	CASSEVLAGARGYF
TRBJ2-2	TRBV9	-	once	TGTGCCAGCAGCGCCCGAACAGGGTCCGGGGAGCTGTTTTTT	CASSARTGSGELFF
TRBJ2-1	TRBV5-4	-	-	TGTGCCAGCAGCCCAAGCCGACGGGACAATGAGCAGTTCTTC	CASSPSRRDNEQFF
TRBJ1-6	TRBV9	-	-	TGTGCCAGCAGCGAGGCCAGGGCCTCTTCACCCCTCCACTTT	CASSEARASSPLHF
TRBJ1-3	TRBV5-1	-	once	TGCGCCAGCAGCTTGGCCGGCAGGCTAGGTCCTGGAAACACCATATATTTT	CASSLAGRLGPGNTIYF
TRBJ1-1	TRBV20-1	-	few	TGCAGTGCTAGTTACGGGATTGAAGCTTTCTTT	CSASYGIEAFF
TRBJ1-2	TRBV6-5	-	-	TGTGCCAGCAGGATGGGTTATGGCTACACCTTC	CASRMGYGYTF
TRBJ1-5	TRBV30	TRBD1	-	TGTGCCTCCGACAGGGGGCGAGGTCAGCCCCAGCATTTT	CASDRGRGQPQHF
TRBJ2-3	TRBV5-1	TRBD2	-	TGCGCCAGCAGCTTGGCGGCTAGCGGGGGGGCAGATACGCAGTATTTT	CASSLAASGGADTQYF
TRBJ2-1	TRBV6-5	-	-	TGTGCCAGCAGTTGGACCGTGGGTAATGAGCAGTTCTTC	CASSWTVGNEQFF
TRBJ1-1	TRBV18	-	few	TGTGCCAGCTCACAAGGCTCGGGTGGGAACACTGAAGCTTTCTTT	CASSQGSGGNTEAFF
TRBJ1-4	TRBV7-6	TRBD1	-	TGTGCCAGCCAGGGGGTAGACCAACCTGAAAAACTGTTTTTT	CASQGVDQPEKLFF
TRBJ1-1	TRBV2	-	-	TGTGCCAGCAATGTCTGGGGGAACACTGAAGCTTTCTTT	CASNVWGNTEAFF
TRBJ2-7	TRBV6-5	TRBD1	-	TGTGCCACCACGACAGGGTTGTTCTACGAGCAGTACTTC	CATTTGLFYEQYF
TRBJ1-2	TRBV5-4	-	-	TGTGCCAGCAGCTTGGAAAGTTTAGGGCAGGATGGCTACACCTTC	CASSLESLGQDGYTF
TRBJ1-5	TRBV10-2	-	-	TGCGCCAGCAAGGCGGGTAGCAATCAGCCCCAGCATTTT	CASKAGSNQPQHF
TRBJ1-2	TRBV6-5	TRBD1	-	TGTGCCAGCAGCCTCGGACAGGGCGGTGGCTACACCTTC	CASSLGQGGGYTF
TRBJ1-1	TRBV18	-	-	TGTGCCAGCTCACAAGGAGAGCGCACTGAAGCTTTCTTT	CASSQGERTEAFF
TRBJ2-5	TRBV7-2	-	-	TGTGCCAGCAGCTGGATCCAAGGGACCCAGTACTTC	CASSWIQGTQYF
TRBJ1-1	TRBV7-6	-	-	TGTGCCAGCAGCTTAGACGGTCCGAACACTGAAGCTTTCTTT	CASSLDGPNTEAFF
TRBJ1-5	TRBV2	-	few	TGTGCCAGCAGCCTAACCGATGGGGTTCAGCCCCAGCATTTT	CASSLTDGVQPQHF
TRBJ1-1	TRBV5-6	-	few	TGTGCCAGCAGCCGGGGACCGAACACTGAAGCTTTCTTT	CASSRGPNTEAFF
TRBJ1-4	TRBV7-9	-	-	TGTGCCAGCAGCATGAGAGTGGGGAAAGGACTGTTTTTT	CASSMRVGKGLFF
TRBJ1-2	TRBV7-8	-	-	TGTGCCAGCAGCTTAGCGGGCGATGGCTACACCTTC	CASSLAGDGYTF
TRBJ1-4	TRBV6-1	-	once	TGTGCCAGCAGTGCCGGACTGGGGGGAGGTGGGGAAAAACTGTTTTTT	CASSAGLGGGGEKLFF
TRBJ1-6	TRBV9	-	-	TGTGCCAGCAGCGTAGGGACCCATGATTCACCCCTCCACTTT	CASSVGTHDSPLHF
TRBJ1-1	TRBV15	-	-	TGTGCCACCAGCAAAACGACCAGGGGTAGGACTGAAGCTTTCTTT	CATSKTTRGRTEAFF
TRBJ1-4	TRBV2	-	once	TGTGCCAGCAGTTCCCGTGGGGGGCTCGCAGTTGGCGAAAAACTGTTTTTT	CASSSRGGLAVGEKLFF
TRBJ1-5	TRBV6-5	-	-	TGTGCCAGCAGTTACTCGAGGTCAGGGATGAATCAGCCCCAGCATTTT	CASSYSRSGMNQPQHF